This T cell receptor (beta chain) was identified during a study of T cell responses to AZD1222 COVID-19 vaccine. V lost 5 bases to trimming and J lost 7 bases, with 23 bases between them. CDR3 size: 17 residues. Germline loops: CDR1 SEHNR, CDR2 FQNEAQ (reference sequence). Produced via immunoSEQ multiplex PCR; TCRdb's table is partial and in-frame only. The data contain approximately 100,000 clones, 87% of them singletons. The source material was peripheral blood, sampled on day 0 of AZD1222 vaccination. V usage is TRBV7-9 and J usage is TRBJ2-2, with D perhaps TRBD2 (5 bases). The source of this sequence is an adult in good health. CDR3 sequence: CASSAMGASYDGGELFF. CDR3 bases: TGTGCCAGCAGCGCCATGGGCGCTAGCTACGACGGCGGGGAGCTGTTTTTT. Variable domain in full (rest from reference TRBV7-9 and TRBJ2-2): DTGVSQNPRHKITKRGQNVTFRCDPISEHNRLYWYRQTLGQGPEFLTYFQNEAQLEKSRLLSDRFSAERPKGSFSTLEIQRTEQGDSAMYLCASSAMGASYDGGELFFGEGSRLTVL.